The T cell receptor beta chain under discussion was sequenced for a study of Graves' ophthalmopathy and Graves' hyperthyroidism. Enrollment excluded any patients with other autoimmune diseases, uncontrolled infections, pregnancy or lactation. Scientists amplified the TCR beta CDR3 regions from RNA transcripts. The workflow started with a first-round RT-PCR run with HTBI primers and then moved on to a second-round multiplex PCR. TCRdb called the multiplex PCR reads again in MiXCR, with one record for every CDR3 protein. The sample includes 740,000 or so distinct CDR3 sequences, roughly 41% of them seen just once. The CDR3 spans 13 amino acids, including both terminal residues. The germline V gene has CDR1 SQVTM and CDR2 ANQGSEA. Comments on this clonotype: Because the CDR3's place on the DNA is in doubt, the DNA is left out and the CDR3 is given as listed by TCRdb.

The receptor was isolated from an adult man with Graves' ophthalmopathy. Sequencing input: peripheral blood. The rearrangement uses TRBV29-1 and TRBJ1-2; TRBD1, the D gene given by the table, was not confirmed from the DNA. This CDR3 is CSVVGQGTWGHTF.